Listed here are 8 T cell receptor beta chains from one sample, sequenced in a study of CD8 T cells in Susac syndrome. About 0.5 to 1 ug RNA was reverse transcribed with random hexamers. From the immunoSEQ multiplex PCR reads, TCRdb called clonotypes with MiXCR, one entry per CDR3 protein. Of 150,000 to 200,000 distinct CDR3 sequences listed, around 93% are singletons. The sequenced material came from CD4+ T cells from PBMCs. These receptors all stem from a human donor in good health.

V usage is TRBV6-5 and J usage is TRBJ1-2; 10 positions agree with TRBD1. There are 15 residues in the CDR3. With 6 bases clipped from V and 3 bases from J, the junction kept 7 bases outside the gene matches. Germline CDR1 is MNHEY and CDR2 is SVGAGI. The CDR3 region has the DNA TGTGCCAGCAGCCCAGACAGGGGGCGCGACTATGGCTACACCTTC. Protein sequence: CASSPDRGRDYGYTF.

This chain's CDR3 is CASSLFRGGNEQFF. The DNA of the CDR3 is TGTGCCAGCAGCCTCTTTCGAGGGGGCAATGAGCAGTTCTTC. V gene TRBV7-2 combines with J gene TRBJ2-1, with D maybe TRBD1 (6 bases). V was pared by 5 bases and J by 6 bases, with 14 bases between. CDR1 SGHTA and CDR2 FQGNSA come from the germline V gene. The CDR3 has 14 amino acids.

The CDR3 region has the DNA TGTGCCAGTAGTATTGCGGCAAACACCGGGGAGCTGTTTTTT. It is translated as CASSIAANTGELFF. J is TRBJ2-2 and V is TRBV19, with unresolved D. The ends were cut back, 3 bases at V and 2 bases at J, with 7 bases in the middle. Germline loops: CDR1 LNHDA, CDR2 SQIVND (reference sequence). The CDR3 is 14 amino acids.

The chain links TRBV5-6 to TRBJ1-5, with D uncertain. Germline CDR1 reads SGHDT; CDR2 reads YYEEEE. This CDR3 contains 14 residues. V gave up 4 bases and J gave up 3 bases, with 11 bases separating them. The CDR3 is CASSLPGINQPQHF. CDR3 DNA sequence: TGTGCCAGCAGCCTTCCAGGTATCAATCAGCCCCAGCATTTT.

This clonotype occurred once. The chain carries TRBV20-1 and TRBJ2-1; 13 bases are shared with TRBD2. The CDR3 contains 14 residues. Germline V gene sequence: CDR1 DFQATT, CDR2 SNEGSKA (reference sequence). The trim removed 4 bases at V and 9 bases at J, leaving 6 bases unmatched. The CDR3 DNA sequence: TGCAGTGCTAAAGAACGGACTAGCGGGAGTGAGCAGTTCTTC. Translating it yields CSAKERTSGSEQFF.

The gene calls are TRBV5-6 and TRBJ2-7, with D tentatively TRBD2 (6 bases). The CDR3 runs to 13 residues. Germline V gene lookup returns CDR1 SGHDT and CDR2 YYEEEE. Trimming removed 4 bases at V and 7 bases at J, with 15 bases between. CDR3 in amino acids: CASSPLWGGEQYF. The CDR3 nucleotides read TGTGCCAGCAGCCCCCTTTGGGGAGGTGAGCAGTACTTC.

CDR3 in amino acids: CASSPGGVSYNEQFF. CDR3 nucleotides: TGTGCCAGCAGCCCTGGCGGGGTTTCCTACAATGAGCAGTTCTTC. V gene TRBV6-6 combines with J gene TRBJ2-1; D is possibly TRBD2 (6 bases). The ends were cut back, 6 bases at V and 1 base at J, with 13 bases in the middle. The CDR3 is 15 amino acids. Germline lookup yields CDR1 MNHNY and CDR2 SVGAGI (reference sequence).

The rearrangement uses TRBV12-3 or TRBV12-4 and TRBJ2-3; D possibly uses TRBD1 or TRBD2 (5 bases each). The CDR3 runs 13 residues. Trimming stripped 7 bases from V and 0 bases from J, with 8 bases between. The CDR3 bases are TGTGCCAGCATCAGGGAGAGCACAGATACGCAGTATTTT. Amino acids: CASIRESTDTQYF.